The 28 T cell receptor beta chains listed next were all sequenced from one sample in a study of tumor-infiltrating lymphocytes in oesophageal squamous cell carcinoma. TCRdb itself ran the PCR reads through MiXCR, one entry per CDR3 protein. The table includes under 20,000 distinct CDR3 sequences, roughly half detected once. The sample was esophageal tumor tissue. The receptors shown here come from a male donor with esophageal squamous cell carcinoma.

This clonotype was observed once. The chain uses TRBV7-2 and TRBJ2-4, with D possibly being TRBD2 (6 bases). The CDR3 is made up of 15 amino acids. Trimming took 4 bases from V and 0 from J, leaving 10 bases between them. Germline CDR1 is SGHTA and CDR2 is FQGNSA. The CDR3 DNA reads TGTGCCAGCAGCTATGAGGGACTAGCCAAAAACATTCAGTACTTC. Translated, it gives CASSYEGLAKNIQYF.

The chain uses TRBV4-1 and TRBJ2-5, with a possible D match to TRBD2 (5 bases). Germline CDR1 is MGHRA and CDR2 is YSYEKL. CDR3 length equals 17 residues. The germline V and J ends were trimmed by 1 base and 11 bases, with 26 bases remaining between them. DNA for the CDR3: TGCGCCAGCAGCCAAGCCGGACTCGAAAGCTCCTACAATGAGCAGTACTTC. The encoded protein is CASSQAGLESSYNEQYF.

This clonotype was found a few times. V is TRBV7-2 and J is TRBJ2-1; tentatively, D is TRBD2 (6 bases). Looked up from germline, CDR1 is SGHTA and CDR2 is FQGNSA. The V end was cut by 3 bases, the J end by 4 bases, with 10 bases between. The CDR3 contains 14 residues. The CDR3 nucleotides are TGTGCCAGCAGCTTTGTAGGAGGGTACAATGAGCAGTTCTTC. Residues: CASSFVGGYNEQFF.

This clonotype was detected only a few times. One end of the junction fails to match germline, which may point to a read error. This chain links TRBV7-6 with TRBJ2-5, with TRBD1 identical over 8 bases. The better agreement between TRBJ2-7 and the DNA end casts doubt on the J call. CDR1 is SGHVS and CDR2 is FNYEAQ in the germline V gene. The CDR3 loop spans 13 amino acids. As DNA, the CDR3 is TGTGCTAGCAGCAGCGACAGGGGTGGCGAGCAGTACTTC. It codes for CASSSDRGGEQYF.

The V call is TRBV11-2, the J call TRBJ1-5, with TRBD1 identical over 8 bases. This CDR3 is built from 14 residues. Germline V gene sequence: CDR1 SGHAT, CDR2 FQNNGV. Trimming cost V 3 bases and J 6 bases; bases outside gene matches: 4. The CDR3 reads CASSFFDRGQPQHF. The CDR3 DNA reads TGTGCCAGCAGCTTTTTCGACAGGGGTCAGCCCCAGCATTTT.

Concerning this clonotype: Just one base apart from a much larger clone, this may be a read error. The chain combines TRBV12-3 or TRBV12-4 with TRBJ2-5, with 8 bases lining up with TRBD2. The J call is doubtful: the DNA matches TRBJ2-1 better. The CDR3 runs 14 residues. CDR3 loop: CASRENGRDNEQFF. The DNA for the CDR3 is TGTGCCAGCAGAGAGAACGGGAGGGACAATGAGCAGTTCTTC.

This clonotype was found many times. The genes are TRBV28 and TRBJ1-4, with a possible D match to TRBD1 (6 bases). The CDR3 runs to 14 residues. Germline CDR1 MDHEN, CDR2 SYDVKM. V was clipped by 5 bases and J by 1 base, with 8 bases between them. The CDR3 is CASSTRGTNEKLFF. In nucleotides, the CDR3 is TGTGCCAGCAGTACCAGGGGAACTAATGAAAAACTGTTTTTT.

J is TRBJ1-3 and V is TRBV28, with D possibly matching TRBD1 (5 bases). The CDR3 runs to 14 residues. V was shortened by 10 bases and J by 4 bases, with 17 bases between the two germline ends. Germline CDR1 is MDHEN and CDR2 is SYDVKM. CDR3 sequence reads: CATNAGYKGNTIYF. The CDR3, as DNA: TGTGCCACCAACGCAGGGTACAAAGGAAACACCATATATTTT.

This clonotype has only one observation. The junction departs from the called germline gene at one end, perhaps through a read error. This chain uses TRBV6-1 with TRBJ1-6, with 12 bases that match TRBD1. The CDR3 spans 20 residues. Germline CDR1 MNHNS, CDR2 SASEGT. This CDR3 is CASSEAGQGARSSYNSPLHF. CDR3 nucleotides: TGTGCCAGCAGTGAAGCGGGACAGGGGGCCCGGAGCTCCTATAATTCACCCCTCCACTTC.

This sequence joins TRBV24-1 and TRBJ2-4; 9 bases are a match to TRBD1. TRBJ2-7 explains the end of the DNA better; the J call may be wrong. CDR1 is KGHDR and CDR2 is SFDVKD in the germline V gene. This CDR3 has 13 residues. The DNA for the CDR3 is TGTGCCACCAGTGGACAGGGGGAGGGCGAGCAGTACTTC. Its translation: CATSGQGEGEQYF.

This clonotype was seen many times. V is TRBV7-8 and J is TRBJ2-5, with 7 bases identical to TRBD1. This CDR3 spans 15 amino acids. Germline V CDR1 and CDR2: SGHVS, FQNEAQ. The V gene end was trimmed by 4 bases and the J gene end by 4 bases; junction bases not matched to a gene: 9. The CDR3 protein is CASSSQGWVRETQYF. CDR3 nucleotide sequence: TGTGCCAGCAGCTCACAGGGGTGGGTCAGAGAGACCCAGTACTTC.

The chain couples TRBV7-4 to TRBJ2-6; D may match TRBD1 or TRBD2 (5 bases each). V shed 5 bases and J shed 0 bases, with 14 bases lying between them. This CDR3 has 17 amino acids. From germline, CDR1 is SGHVT and CDR2 SQSDAQ. This chain's CDR3 is CASSPRDGNSGANVLTF. The CDR3 DNA sequence: TGTGCCAGCAGCCCGAGGGACGGAAACTCTGGGGCCAACGTCCTGACTTTC.

In this sample, this clonotype turned up a few times. The conserved closing phenylalanine or tryptophan is absent in this CDR3, likely reflecting a read error. No DNA is shown, since the ends of the CDR3 on it are uncertain; the CDR3 is the one TCRdb lists. The CDR3 reads CASSLSDSNNEQFFGP. The chain combines TRBV7-3 with TRBJ2-3; the table names TRBD2, a call not compared with the DNA. The CDR3 adds up to 16 amino acids, both ends counted. CDR1 is SGHTA and CDR2 is FQGTGA in the germline V gene.

This clonotype is termed medium-sized. The chain joins TRBV7-2 to TRBJ2-2; D is unresolved. This CDR3 comprises 16 residues. Germline V gives CDR1 SGHTA, CDR2 FQGNSA. Between the trimmed V and J ends, which lost 5 bases and 0 bases, there was a span of 13 bases. The CDR3 DNA follows: TGTGCCAGCAGCCCCGTATCGGCCGCGAACACCGGGGAGCTGTTTTTT. This codes for CASSPVSAANTGELFF.

In its sample, this clonotype was seen many times. The chain combines TRBV10-2 with TRBJ1-1, with D hard to call. The CDR3 has 14 residues. Between the trimmed V and J ends, which lost 6 bases and 0 bases, there was a span of 11 bases. Germline assignment: CDR1 WSHSY and CDR2 SAAADI. The CDR3 spells CASRAQLMNTEAFF. In DNA, the CDR3 is TGCGCCAGCAGGGCACAGCTTATGAACACTGAAGCTTTCTTT.

The chain employs TRBV5-4 and TRBJ2-6; 8 bases are shared with TRBD2. Trimming removed 3 bases from V and 4 bases from J; junction bases left unmatched: 6. CDR3 length: 16 residues. The germline V gene encodes CDR1 SGHNT and CDR2 YYREEE (reference sequence). The CDR3 spells CASSYGLASGANVLTF. In nucleotides, the CDR3 is TGTGCCAGCAGCTATGGACTAGCTAGCGGGGCCAACGTCCTGACTTTC.

This clonotype was seen many times. The chain has TRBV20-1 and TRBJ2-1; TRBD2 matches at 8 bases. CDR3 size: 15 residues. V was pared by 0 bases and J by 8 bases, with 9 bases of the junction left unmatched. CDR1 DFQATT and CDR2 SNEGSKA come from the germline V gene (reference sequence). CDR3 loop: CSARDPGGVGDEQFF. Here the CDR3 DNA reads TGCAGTGCTAGAGATCCCGGGGGGGTTGGCGATGAGCAGTTCTTC.

This clonotype was recorded many times. The chain employs TRBV19 and TRBJ2-2; D might be TRBD1 (5 bases). Per germline, CDR1 LNHDA and CDR2 SQIVND (reference sequence). The V end lost 0 bases, the J end lost 4 bases, and 6 bases lay between the germline ends. This CDR3 spans 14 amino acids. CDR3 residues: CASSIDQGTGELFF. In DNA, the CDR3 is TGTGCCAGTAGTATAGATCAGGGCACCGGGGAGCTGTTTTTT.

In this sample, this clonotype turned up many times. The V call is TRBV10-3, the J call TRBJ2-7, with 8 bases fitting TRBD1. Germline lookup yields CDR1 ENHRY and CDR2 SYGVKD. Unmatched junction bases numbered 6, after V lost 0 bases and J lost 2 bases. The CDR3 spans 16 residues. CDR3 sequence (DNA): TGTGCCATCAGTGAGTCGGCAGGGGGCGCCCCCTACGAGCAGTACTTC. Amino acid sequence: CAISESAGGAPYEQYF.

Only one count was recorded for this clonotype. This chain uses TRBV6-1 with TRBJ2-5; possibly TRBD1 for D (6 bases). The better agreement between TRBJ2-1 and the DNA end casts doubt on the J call. Germline values: CDR1 MNHNS, CDR2 SASEGT. The CDR3 consists of 14 residues. This CDR3 reads CASSAKGDYNEQFF. CDR3 bases: TGTGCCAGCAGTGCAAAGGGGGACTACAATGAGCAGTTCTTC.

The table lists this clonotype with a count of one. The junction departs from germline at one end; a sequencing error may be responsible. This sequence joins TRBV7-6 and TRBJ2-4, with 10 bases identical to TRBD1. The J call is uncertain, as TRBJ2-7 better fits the DNA end. Germline V CDR1 and CDR2: SGHVS, FNYEAQ. The CDR3 runs to 13 residues. CDR3: CASSGGQGGEQYF. The CDR3 DNA reads as TGTGCTAGCAGCGGAGGACAGGGGGGCGAGCAGTACTTC.

The chain has TRBV12-3 or TRBV12-4 and TRBJ2-3; no definite D call. Near its end, the DNA agrees better with TRBJ2-5, so the J call may be wrong. There are 11 residues in the CDR3. The CDR3 protein is CASRLGETQYF. In DNA form, the CDR3 reads TGTGCCAGCCGCTTGGGGGAGACCCAGTACTTC.

This chain connects TRBV7-2 to TRBJ1-1; D is perhaps TRBD1 (5 bases). Germline CDR1 reads SGHTA; CDR2 reads FQGNSA. V lost 1 base and J 5 bases, leaving 20 bases between the germline ends. CDR3 length: 17 residues. In DNA, the CDR3 is TGTGCCAGCAGCTTAGATGGGTGGGGGGGGTCTAGGACTGAAGCTTTCTTT. This codes for CASSLDGWGGSRTEAFF.

This clonotype was picked up many times. The J gene is TRBJ2-1, the V gene TRBV28, with D perhaps matching TRBD1 (6 bases). The J call is doubtful: the DNA matches TRBJ2-7 better. This CDR3 spans 15 amino acids. Germline values: CDR1 MDHEN, CDR2 SYDVKM. The CDR3 region is CASSKGGSTYNEQYF. CDR3 in DNA: TGTGCCAGCAGCAAAGGGGGTTCGACCTACAATGAGCAGTACTTC.

Turning to this clonotype: Without the conserved terminal phenylalanine or tryptophan, this CDR3 likely stems from a read error. It is unclear where the CDR3 begins or ends on the DNA, so no DNA is shown, and the CDR3 is as TCRdb lists it. The chain links TRBV28 to TRBJ2-3. Germline assignment: CDR1 MDHEN and CDR2 SYDVKM. The length of the CDR3 is 15 amino acids, counting both ends. CDR3 residues: CASSAITKRPSSSVR.

This clonotype was counted at least ten times. This chain links TRBV12-2 with TRBJ1-1. TRBV12-2 is annotated as a pseudogene. CDR3 length: 16 residues. The CDR3 loop reads CASRLEGWALNTEAFF. CDR3 DNA: TGTGCAAGTCGCTTAGAAGGCTGGGCATTGAACACTGAAGCTTTCTTT.

A word on this clonotype: Because the CDR3 is missing its conserved closing phenylalanine or tryptophan, this is likely a read error. The DNA is left out, because the CDR3 cannot be placed on it with certainty; the CDR3 is given as TCRdb lists it. This sequence joins TRBV7-3 and TRBJ2-3; the table's D gene call, TRBD1, was not cross checked with the DNA. From its first to its last residue, the CDR3 has 17 amino acids. The germline CDR1 and CDR2 sequences are SGHTA and FQGTGA. The CDR3 here is CASSLFPGGTDEQFFGP.

This clonotype was detected many times. The CDR3 DNA is TGTGCCAGCGGACAGGGGTTACGGCAGCCCCAGCATTTT. Translated, it gives CASGQGLRQPQHF. The chain recombines TRBV6-1 with TRBJ1-5; 9 nucleotides align to TRBD1. CDR3 length equals 13 residues. Germline V gene lookup returns CDR1 MNHNS and CDR2 SASEGT. The V segment lost 8 bases and the J segment 7 bases; nucleotides outside the gene matches: 6.